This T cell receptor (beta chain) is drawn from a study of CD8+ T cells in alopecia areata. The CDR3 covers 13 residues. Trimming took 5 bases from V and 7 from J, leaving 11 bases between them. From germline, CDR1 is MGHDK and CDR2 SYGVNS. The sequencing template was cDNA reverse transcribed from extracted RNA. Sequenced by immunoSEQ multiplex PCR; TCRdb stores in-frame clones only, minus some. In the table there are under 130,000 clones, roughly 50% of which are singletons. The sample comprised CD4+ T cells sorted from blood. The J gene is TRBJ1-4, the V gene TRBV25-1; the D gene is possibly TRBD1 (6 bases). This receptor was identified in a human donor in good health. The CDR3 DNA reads TGTGCCAGCAGTCTCGCAGGGGCTGAAAAACTGTTTTTT. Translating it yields CASSLAGAEKLFF.